Below, 12 T cell receptor beta chains from the same sample are listed, as sequenced in a study of regulatory T cells in long-lasting Graves disease. The sample's time point: newly diagnosed GD, antithyroid drugs for less than 3 months. RNA from PBMCs was the source of the TCR library. To make TCR beta libraries, researchers used iRepertoire HTBI primers and Arm-PCR of CDR3 regions. Using its own MiXCR run on the multiplex PCR reads, TCRdb lists one record per CDR3 protein. The repertoire holds 580,000 or so distinct CDR3 sequences, roughly 15% seen once, with 9.5% to 15% in the top ten. The same data also went into a second study, on T cells in Graves' hyperthyroidism and ophthalmopathy.

Here the sequenced sample was peripheral blood mononuclear cells (PBMCs), taken at new diagnosis, from a patient treated with antithyroid drugs. These receptors were collected from a man in his late teens or twenties with Graves disease.

Ten or more counts support this clonotype. The chain links TRBV20-1 to TRBJ2-5; 9 bases fit TRBD2. CDR1 and CDR2 from the germline V gene are DFQATT and SNEGSKA (reference sequence). J lost 2 bases, V lost 0 bases, and 4 bases had no gene match. CDR3 length: 15 residues. CDR3 residues: CSARDLTSGQETQYF. DNA of the CDR3: TGCAGTGCTAGAGATCTGACTAGCGGACAAGAGACCCAGTACTTC.

This clonotype was picked up a small number of times. V and J are TRBV18 and TRBJ2-2; D is perhaps TRBD2 (5 bases). The V gene lost 2 bases and the J gene lost 0 bases, with 10 bases spanning the gap. This CDR3 has 16 residues. Per germline, CDR1 KGHSH and CDR2 LQKENI. CDR3 region: CASSPNGGSNTGELFF. In DNA form, the CDR3 reads TGTGCCAGCTCACCAAACGGAGGATCGAACACCGGGGAGCTGTTTTTT.

V gene TRBV27 combines with J gene TRBJ2-3, with no clear D. This CDR3 has 12 amino acids. CDR1 and CDR2 from the germline V gene are MNHEY and SMNVEV (reference sequence). V was shortened by 6 bases and J by 6 bases, with 10 bases between the two germline ends. CDR3 nucleotides: TGTGCCAGCAGCACGTACGACGATACGCAGTATTTT. Translating gives CASSTYDDTQYF.

This clonotype showed up many times. The genes are TRBV27 and TRBJ1-2, with D possibly matching TRBD1 (6 bases). The CDR3 is 15 amino acids. Trimming cost V 2 bases and J 5 bases, with 15 bases left between them. The germline gives CDR1 MNHEY, CDR2 SMNVEV (reference sequence). The CDR3: CASSLGRTEIYGYTF. The CDR3 coding sequence is TGTGCCAGCAGTTTAGGACGGACAGAAATTTATGGCTACACCTTC.

This clonotype was counted at least ten times. The J gene is TRBJ2-7, the V gene TRBV11-3; D perhaps matches TRBD2 (6 bases). This CDR3 has 13 residues. The V and J ends lost 7 bases and 5 bases respectively, with 15 bases between them. Germline-derived CDR1 and CDR2 are SGHNT and YENEEA. The DNA for the CDR3 is TGTGCCAGCAAGTCTCGGGGGTCCGACGAGCAGTACTTC. This gives the protein CASKSRGSDEQYF.

The V gene is TRBV20-1, the J gene TRBJ2-6; D possibly corresponds to TRBD2 (6 bases). CDR1 is DFQATT and CDR2 is SNEGSKA in the germline V gene (reference sequence). The ends were cut back, 6 bases at V and 7 bases at J, with 19 bases in the middle. This CDR3 is built from 15 residues. The CDR3 coding sequence is TGCAGTGCCCTTGGAATGGGGGGATTCGCCAACGTCCTGACTTTC. The encoded protein is CSALGMGGFANVLTF.

As concerns this clonotype: A junction end diverges from the germline sequence, so it may reflect a read error. The rearrangement links TRBV20-1 to TRBJ1-5; TRBD1 is a possible D gene (5 bases). This CDR3 is built from 15 residues. Germline CDR1 DFQATT, CDR2 SNEGSKA (reference sequence). CDR3 amino acids: CSAGDVQGYNQPQHF. CDR3 DNA: TGCAGTGCTGGAGATGTCCAGGGATACAATCAGCCCCAGCATTTT.

This clonotype has only a few counts. V is TRBV6-1 and J is TRBJ2-1; 12 nucleotides align to TRBD2. Germline loops: CDR1 MNHNS, CDR2 SASEGT. The trim removed 7 bases at V and 11 bases at J, leaving 9 bases unmatched. The CDR3 totals 14 residues. The CDR3 bases are TGTGCCAGCACATCACTAGCGGGAGGTGTAAAGCAGTTCTTC. Its translation is CASTSLAGGVKQFF.

This clonotype was seen at least ten times. The V and J genes are TRBV12-3 or TRBV12-4 and TRBJ1-1, with no clear D. This CDR3 has 12 amino acids. V was clipped by 3 bases and J by 4 bases, with 6 bases between them. The CDR3 reads CASSFPTTEAFF. Here the CDR3 DNA reads TGTGCCAGCAGTTTCCCTACCACTGAAGCTTTCTTT.

The J gene is TRBJ2-7, the V gene TRBV5-1, with TRBD1 matching 8 bases. CDR3 length: 13 amino acids. Per the germline V gene, CDR1 is SGHRS and CDR2 is YFSETQ. J gave up 6 bases and V 3 bases, and 5 bases lay outside the gene matches. The CDR3 region is CASSSLDRGEQYF. The DNA for the CDR3 is TGCGCCAGCAGCTCCCTAGACAGGGGCGAGCAGTACTTC.

The chain uses TRBV7-9 and TRBJ1-5; 12 bases fit TRBD1. Germline CDR1 is SEHNR and CDR2 is FQNEAQ (reference sequence). This CDR3 region has 18 residues. J was trimmed by 2 bases and V by 5 bases; bases with no gene match: 10. The DNA for the CDR3 is TGTGCCAGCAGCCCAGGGGGACAGGGGGCGAGGGGCAATCAGCCCCAGCATTTT. Protein sequence: CASSPGGQGARGNQPQHF.

This clonotype showed up many times. An end of the junction differs from the germline gene, which may be a read error. The gene calls are TRBV18 and TRBJ2-7, with D possibly called TRBD1 or TRBD2 (5 bases each). Germline values: CDR1 KGHSH, CDR2 LQKENI. The CDR3 is 11 residues long. As DNA, the CDR3 is TGTGCCAGCTCACTGAGCCGGGACCCGCAATTC. Protein sequence: CASSLSRDPQF.